This entry describes one T cell receptor beta chain. The antigen remains undetermined. Germline loops: CDR1 MNHNY, CDR2 SVGAGI (reference sequence). CDR3 length equals 14 residues. V dropped 11 bases and J dropped 0; count of bases not matched to a gene: 8. The data derive from a study of cytomegalovirus exposure and HLA in healthy donors. Whole-study results and caveats: An analysis done earlier found most TCR beta V segments productive about 90% or about 30% of the time.

PCR used 60 Vbeta primers and 13 Jbeta primers. The protocol was immunoSEQ multiplex PCR, while the TCRdb copy is restricted to in-frame clones and leaves out a portion. Among approximately 190,000 clones listed, over 75% were seen once. The source is a man aged 35 to 55 in good health and CMV-seropositive. Sequencing was carried out using PBMCs. This chain joins TRBV6-6 and TRBJ2-3; 7 positions match TRBD2. For the CDR3, the DNA is TGTGCCTGCACCGAGCGGGGCAGCACAGATACGCAGTATTTT. Translation: CACTERGSTDTQYF.